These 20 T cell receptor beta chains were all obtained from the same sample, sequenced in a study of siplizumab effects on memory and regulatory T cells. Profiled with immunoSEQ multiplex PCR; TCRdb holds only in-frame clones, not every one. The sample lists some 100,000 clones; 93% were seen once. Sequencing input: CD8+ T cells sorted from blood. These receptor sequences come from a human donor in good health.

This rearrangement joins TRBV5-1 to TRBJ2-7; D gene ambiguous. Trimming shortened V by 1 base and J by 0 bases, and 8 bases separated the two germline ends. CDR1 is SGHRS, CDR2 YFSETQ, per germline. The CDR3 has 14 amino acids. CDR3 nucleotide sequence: TGCGCCAGCAGCTTGACGGAGAGCTCCTACGAGCAGTACTTC. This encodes CASSLTESSYEQYF.

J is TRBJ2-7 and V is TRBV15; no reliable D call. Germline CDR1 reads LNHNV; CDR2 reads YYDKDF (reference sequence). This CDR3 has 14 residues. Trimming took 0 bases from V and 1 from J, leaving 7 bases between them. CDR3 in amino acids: CATSRDIESYEQYF. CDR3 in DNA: TGTGCCACCAGCAGAGATATTGAATCCTACGAGCAGTACTTC.

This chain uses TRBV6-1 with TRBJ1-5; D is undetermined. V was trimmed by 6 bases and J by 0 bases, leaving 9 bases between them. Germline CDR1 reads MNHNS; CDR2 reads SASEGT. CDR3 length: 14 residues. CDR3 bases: TGTGCCAGCAGGGTAGGAATTAGCAATCAGCCCCAGCATTTT. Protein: CASRVGISNQPQHF.

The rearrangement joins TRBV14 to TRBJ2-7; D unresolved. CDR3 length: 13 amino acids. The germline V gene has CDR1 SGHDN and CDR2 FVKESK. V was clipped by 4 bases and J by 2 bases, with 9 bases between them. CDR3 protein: CASSLGTAYEQYF. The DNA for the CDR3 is TGTGCCAGCAGCCTGGGAACCGCCTACGAGCAGTACTTC.

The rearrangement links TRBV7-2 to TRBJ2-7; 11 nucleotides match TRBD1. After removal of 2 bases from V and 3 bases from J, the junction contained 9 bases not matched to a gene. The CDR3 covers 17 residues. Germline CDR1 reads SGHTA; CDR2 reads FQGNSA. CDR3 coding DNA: TGTGCCAGCAGCTTACCAGGACAGGGGGCGATAAGCTACGAGCAGTACTTC. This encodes CASSLPGQGAISYEQYF.

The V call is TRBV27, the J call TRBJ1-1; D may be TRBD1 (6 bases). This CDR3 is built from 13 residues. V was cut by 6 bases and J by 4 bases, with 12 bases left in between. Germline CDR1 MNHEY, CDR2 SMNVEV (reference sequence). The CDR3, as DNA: TGTGCCAGCAGGGGGGGACAATTCACTGAAGCTTTCTTT. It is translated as CASRGGQFTEAFF.

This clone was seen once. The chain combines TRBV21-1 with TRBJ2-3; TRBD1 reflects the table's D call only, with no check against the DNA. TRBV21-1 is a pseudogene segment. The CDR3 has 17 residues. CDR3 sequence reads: CASSKRGQGTRPDTQYF. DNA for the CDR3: TGTGCCAGCAGCAAGAGGGGACAGGGGACGCGGCCAGATACGCAGTATTTT.

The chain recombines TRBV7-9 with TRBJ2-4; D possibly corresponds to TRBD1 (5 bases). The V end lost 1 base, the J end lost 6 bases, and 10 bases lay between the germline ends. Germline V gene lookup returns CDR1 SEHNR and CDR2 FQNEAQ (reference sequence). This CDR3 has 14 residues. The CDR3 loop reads CASSLVKGRNIQYF. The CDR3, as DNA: TGTGCCAGCAGCTTAGTTAAGGGGCGAAACATTCAGTACTTC.

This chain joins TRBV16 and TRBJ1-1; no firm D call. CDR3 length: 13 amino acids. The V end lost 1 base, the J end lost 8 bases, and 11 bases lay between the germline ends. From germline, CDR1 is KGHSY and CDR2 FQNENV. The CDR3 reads CASSQYSQQEAFF. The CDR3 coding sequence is TGTGCCAGCAGCCAATATTCCCAACAGGAAGCTTTCTTT.

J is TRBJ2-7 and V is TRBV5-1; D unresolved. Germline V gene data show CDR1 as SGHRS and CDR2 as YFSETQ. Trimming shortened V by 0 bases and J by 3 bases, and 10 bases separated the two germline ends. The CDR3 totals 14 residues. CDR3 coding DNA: TGCGCCAGCAGCTTGGACGCATCCTACTACGAGCAGTACTTC. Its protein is CASSLDASYYEQYF.

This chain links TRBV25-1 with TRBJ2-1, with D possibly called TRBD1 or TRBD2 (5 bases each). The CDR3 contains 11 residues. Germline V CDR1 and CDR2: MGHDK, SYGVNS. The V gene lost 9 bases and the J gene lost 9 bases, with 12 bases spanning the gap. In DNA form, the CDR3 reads TGTGCCAGTAATTCTGGGGGTGAGCAGTTCTTC. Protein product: CASNSGGEQFF.

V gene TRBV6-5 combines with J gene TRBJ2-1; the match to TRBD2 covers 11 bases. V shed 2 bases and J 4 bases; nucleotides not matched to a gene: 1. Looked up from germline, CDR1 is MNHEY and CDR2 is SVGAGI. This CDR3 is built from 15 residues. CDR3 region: CASSYVAGGYNEQFF. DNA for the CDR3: TGTGCCAGCAGTTACGTAGCGGGGGGGTACAATGAGCAGTTCTTC.

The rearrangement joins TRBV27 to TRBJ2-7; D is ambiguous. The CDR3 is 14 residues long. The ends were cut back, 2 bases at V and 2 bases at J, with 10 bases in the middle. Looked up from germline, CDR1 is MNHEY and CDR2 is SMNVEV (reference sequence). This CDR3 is CASSLGQLAYEQYF. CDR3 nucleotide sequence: TGTGCCAGCAGTTTAGGGCAGTTAGCCTACGAGCAGTACTTC.

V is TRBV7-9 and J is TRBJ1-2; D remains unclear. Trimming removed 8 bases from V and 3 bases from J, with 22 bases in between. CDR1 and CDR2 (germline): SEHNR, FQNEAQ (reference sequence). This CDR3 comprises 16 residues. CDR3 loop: CASDDGEAGRYYGYTF. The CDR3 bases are TGTGCCAGCGACGATGGGGAAGCGGGCAGGTACTATGGCTACACCTTC.

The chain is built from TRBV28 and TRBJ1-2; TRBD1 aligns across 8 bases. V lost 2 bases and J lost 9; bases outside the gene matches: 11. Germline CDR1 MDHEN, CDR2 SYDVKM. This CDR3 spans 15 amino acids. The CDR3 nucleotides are TGTGCCAGCAGTTTAAGGGCCAGGGGACAGGCCCGCTACACCTTC. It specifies CASSLRARGQARYTF.

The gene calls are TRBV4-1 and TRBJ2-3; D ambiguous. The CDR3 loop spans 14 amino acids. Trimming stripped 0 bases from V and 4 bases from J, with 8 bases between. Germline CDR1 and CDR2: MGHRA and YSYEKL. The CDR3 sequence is CASSQDRGADTQYF. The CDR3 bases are TGCGCCAGCAGCCAAGATCGAGGTGCAGATACGCAGTATTTT.

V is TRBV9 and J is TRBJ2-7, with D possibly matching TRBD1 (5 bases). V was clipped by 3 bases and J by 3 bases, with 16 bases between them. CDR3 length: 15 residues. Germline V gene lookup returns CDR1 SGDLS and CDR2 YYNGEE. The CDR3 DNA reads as TGTGCCAGCAGCGCCCATTCATCTGACAGCTACGAGCAGTACTTC. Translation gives CASSAHSSDSYEQYF.

The CDR3 is CASSASGYSYNEQFF. In nucleotides, the CDR3 is TGTGCCAGCAGCGCTAGCGGGTACTCCTACAATGAGCAGTTCTTC. The gene calls are TRBV27 and TRBJ2-1, with TRBD2 matching 8 bases. V lost 6 bases, J lost 0 bases, and 4 bases stayed unmatched. The CDR3 is 15 residues long. From germline, CDR1 is MNHEY and CDR2 SMNVEV (reference sequence).

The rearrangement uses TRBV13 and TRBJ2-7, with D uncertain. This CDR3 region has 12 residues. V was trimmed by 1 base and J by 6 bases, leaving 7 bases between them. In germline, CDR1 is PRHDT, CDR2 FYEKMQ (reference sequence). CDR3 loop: CASSLASTEQYF. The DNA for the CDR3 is TGTGCCAGCAGCTTAGCCAGTACCGAGCAGTACTTC. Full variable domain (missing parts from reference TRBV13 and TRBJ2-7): AAGVIQSPRHLIKEKRETATLKCYPIPRHDTVYWYQQGPGQDPQFLISFYEKMQSDKGSIPDRFSAQQFSDYHSELNMSSLELGDSALYFCASSLASTEQYFGPGTRLTVT.

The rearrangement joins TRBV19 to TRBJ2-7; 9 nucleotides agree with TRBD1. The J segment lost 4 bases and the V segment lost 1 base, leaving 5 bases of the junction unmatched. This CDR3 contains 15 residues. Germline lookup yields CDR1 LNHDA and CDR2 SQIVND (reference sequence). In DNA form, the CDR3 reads TGTGCCAGTAGTATAGCCACAGGGGGCTCTTACGAGCAGTACTTC. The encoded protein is CASSIATGGSYEQYF.